This T cell receptor beta chain stems from a study of Graves' ophthalmopathy and Graves' hyperthyroidism. Study as a whole: Untreated patients at initial diagnosis provided peripheral blood. Overall study results and limits: Using 13 signatures, a model distinguished ophthalmopathy from stable hyperthyroidism, reaching around 86% sensitivity and 65% to 84% specificity.

This clonotype was observed at least ten times. What it binds is unknown. Other autoimmune disease, uncontrolled infection, pregnancy and lactation led to exclusion. Amplifying from RNA transcripts, the study obtained TCR beta CDR3 regions. HTBI primers were employed in first-round RT-PCR, then a second-round multiplex PCR followed. TCRdb analysed the multiplex PCR reads with MiXCR anew, one entry per CDR3 protein. The table includes hundreds of thousands of distinct CDR3 sequences, approximately 22% detected once. Sequenced sample: peripheral blood. This clonotype originated in a woman under 30 with stable Graves' hyperthyroidism. Some clones in this sample may be carry-over from other donors' samples.

The CDR3 bases are TGTGCCAGCAGCGATCTCGACCCACGAGCAACTGAAGCTTTCTTT. This encodes CASSDLDPRATEAFF. The V gene is TRBV7-2, the J gene TRBJ1-1, with D unresolved. Trimming left V 5 bases short and J 5 bases short, with 18 bases between. Germline V gives CDR1 SGHTA, CDR2 FQGNSA. The CDR3 length is 15 residues. Filled out from reference TRBV7-2 and TRBJ1-1, the complete variable domain reads GAGVSQSPSNKVTEKGKDVELRCDPISGHTALYWYRQSLGQGLEFLIYFQGNSAPDKSGLPSDRFSAERTGGSVSTLTIQRTQQEDSAVYLCASSDLDPRATEAFFGQGTRLTVV.